The clone carrying this T cell receptor (beta chain) was observed a few times. Indicated time point: patch test 1, 2 weeks after DPC sensitization. Treatment described: therapeutic diphenylcyclopropenone sensitization with weekly scalp DPC. The source of the sample is a study of human T cells and chemical hapten exposure. Overall study: The study sensitized with 2% DPC on a 2 cm by 2 cm patch of upper inner arm skin.

TCRdb called the RACE reads again in MiXCR, with one record for every CDR3 protein. The sample has roughly 200,000 distinct CDR3 sequences; around 22% are singletons. V gave up 1 base and J gave up 3 bases; unmatched junction bases: 3. There are 16 residues in the CDR3. Germline-derived CDR1 and CDR2 are LNHNV and YYDKDF (reference sequence). The source of this sequence is a woman aged 50 to 60 with alopecia areata. Some clones in this sample may be carry-over from other donors' samples. This chain uses TRBV15 with TRBJ2-7; 13 bases line up with TRBD2. The sample in question was whole blood, obtained in connection with sensitization to the hapten diphenylcyclopropenone (DPC). The CDR3 protein is CATSRAGLAGIYEQYF. CDR3 DNA: TGTGCCACCAGCAGAGCGGGACTAGCGGGAATCTACGAGCAGTACTTC. The full variable domain, completed using reference TRBV15 and TRBJ2-7, is DAMVIQNPRYQVTQFGKPVTLSCSQTLNHNVMYWYQQKSSQAPKLLFHYYDKDFNNEADTPDNFQSRRPNTSFCFLDIRSPGLGDTAMYLCATSRAGLAGIYEQYFGPGTRLTVT.